This passage covers 6 T cell receptor beta chains from one sample sequenced in a study of cytomegalovirus exposure and HLA in healthy donors. The PCR contained 60 Vbeta and 13 Jbeta primers. This table comes from immunoSEQ multiplex PCR, and its TCRdb copy is limited to in-frame clones, with some not included. The sample records 85,000 to 100,000 clones, around four fifths being singletons. The sample comprised PBMCs. The source of these receptors is a woman aged 55-69 years in good health and CMV-seronegative.

V is TRBV7-2 and J is TRBJ1-6; D gene unclear. Germline V gene data show CDR1 as SGHTA and CDR2 as FQGNSA. The CDR3 spans 14 residues. The V gene lost 3 bases and the J gene lost 9 bases, with 12 bases spanning the gap. The CDR3 DNA sequence: TGTGCCAGCAGCTTGGAAGTCGGGGTTTCACCCCTCCACTTT. This translates into CASSLEVGVSPLHF.

This clone was recorded only once. J is TRBJ1-3 and V is TRBV4-3, with 10 nucleotides matching TRBD1. V was pared by 4 bases and J by 4 bases, with 4 bases of the junction left unmatched. This CDR3 comprises 15 residues. Germline V CDR1 and CDR2: LGHNA, YSLEER. CDR3 DNA sequence: TGCGCCAGCAGCCCTGGGACAGGGGCCGGAAACACCATATATTTT. Residues: CASSPGTGAGNTIYF.

Points on this clone: Mismatch with germline at one junction end may stem from a read error. The CDR3 is CASSEGTGQETQYF. The CDR3, as DNA: TGTGCCAGCAGCGAAGGAACAGGGCAAGAGACCCAGTACTTC. The rearrangement uses TRBV6-1 and TRBJ2-5; D might be TRBD1 (6 bases). Germline V gene lookup returns CDR1 MNHNS and CDR2 SASEGT. The CDR3 extends over 14 amino acids.

This chain uses TRBV19 with TRBJ1-2; 7 bases are a match to TRBD1. Trimming took 7 bases from V and 3 from J; bases not matched to a gene: 8. This CDR3 has 14 amino acids. Germline V gene data show CDR1 as LNHDA and CDR2 as SQIVND (reference sequence). Here the CDR3 reads CASTTDRSYYGYTF. CDR3 nucleotide sequence: TGTGCCAGTACCACGGACAGGTCGTACTATGGCTACACCTTC.

This clone appeared a few times. The V gene is TRBV7-7, the J gene TRBJ2-2; D perhaps matches TRBD1 (6 bases). V gave up 5 bases and J gave up 4 bases, with 14 bases separating them. There are 15 residues in the CDR3. From germline, CDR1 is SSHAT and CDR2 FNYEAQ (reference sequence). This CDR3 reads CASSRTGLGTGELFF. CDR3 coding DNA: TGTGCCAGCAGCCGTACAGGGTTGGGCACCGGGGAGCTGTTTTTT.

This clone has only a few counts. The chain uses TRBV11-2 and TRBJ2-7; 11 bases line up with TRBD2. The CDR3 covers 16 residues. Per germline, CDR1 SGHAT and CDR2 FQNNGV. V lost 2 bases, J lost 4 bases, and 7 bases stayed unmatched. The CDR3 loop reads CASSLLLAGVEYEQYF. The DNA of the CDR3 is TGTGCCAGCAGCTTATTACTAGCGGGAGTCGAGTACGAGCAGTACTTC. Supplemented by reference TRBV11-2 and TRBJ2-7, the full variable domain reads EAGVAQSPRYKIIEKRQSVAFWCNPISGHATLYWYQQILGQGPKLLIQFQNNGVVDDSQLPKDRFSAERLKGVDSTLKIQPAKLEDSAVYLCASSLLLAGVEYEQYFGPGTRLTVT.